The 13 T cell receptor beta chains given below trace back to one sample, sequenced in a study of beta chain features in type 1 diabetes. The investigators reverse transcribed all of the isolated RNA, so they sequenced expressed TCRB transcripts. Assay used: immunoSEQ multiplex PCR; TCRdb lists only in-frame clones, some missing. In the table there are hundreds of thousands of clones, 25% to 35% of which are singletons. Sequencing was carried out using naive CD4+ T cells from blood. These TCRs come from a man younger than 35 in good health.

As for this clone: Other DNA sequences in this sample translate to the same CDR3. The chain recombines TRBV5-6 with TRBJ1-1; D is uncertain. V shed 0 bases and J shed 1 base, with 4 bases lying between them. CDR1 SGHDT and CDR2 YYEEEE come from the germline V gene. The CDR3 is 13 amino acids. CDR3 amino acids: CASSLGPNTEAFF. The CDR3 DNA is TGTGCCAGCAGCTTGGGGCCGAACACTGAAGCTTTCTTT.

The gene calls are TRBV11-2 and TRBJ2-1, with 9 bases identical to TRBD2. V dropped 5 bases and J dropped 4; count of bases not matched to a gene: 15. CDR1 and CDR2 from the germline V gene are SGHAT and FQNNGV. CDR3 length equals 18 residues. This CDR3 is CASSTPGAGGFLYNEQFF. CDR3 DNA: TGTGCCAGCAGCACACCGGGGGCGGGAGGGTTCCTTTACAATGAGCAGTTCTTC.

This clone turned up a few times. The V gene is TRBV4-1, the J gene TRBJ2-5, with D possibly being TRBD1 (5 bases). CDR3 length: 15 residues. CDR1 and CDR2 (germline): MGHRA, YSYEKL. Trimming took off 5 bases at V and 4 bases at J, with 17 bases between the two ends. In nucleotides, the CDR3 is TGCGCCAGCAGCGGCGGCGCGGCGCAGGGAGAGACCCAGTACTTC. Protein: CASSGGAAQGETQYF.

This clone turned up a few times. This chain links TRBV5-1 with TRBJ2-5; no definite D call. Trimming took off 3 bases at V and 4 bases at J, with 10 bases between the two ends. The V gene's germline CDR1 is SGHRS and CDR2 YFSETQ. This CDR3 is built from 13 residues. This chain's CDR3 is CASSSSATETQYF. The CDR3, as DNA: TGCGCCAGCAGCTCCTCCGCGACAGAGACCCAGTACTTC.

The gene calls are TRBV4-1 and TRBJ2-6; D is unclear. The V end lost 2 bases, the J end lost 1 base, and 6 bases lay between the germline ends. The germline V gene has CDR1 MGHRA and CDR2 YSYEKL. The CDR3 is made up of 15 amino acids. The CDR3 is CASSQIGSGANVLTF. Written as DNA, the CDR3 is TGCGCCAGCAGCCAAATCGGGTCTGGGGCCAACGTCCTGACTTTC.

CDR3 in amino acids: CATSRERGNAEAFF. The CDR3 DNA reads TGTGCCACCAGCAGAGAGCGGGGAAACGCTGAAGCTTTCTTT. The V call is TRBV15, the J call TRBJ1-1, with no clear D. The V end was cut by 0 bases, the J end by 6 bases, with 11 bases between. This CDR3 is built from 14 residues. Germline CDR1 LNHNV, CDR2 YYDKDF (reference sequence).

The chain employs TRBV5-6 and TRBJ2-7; D not resolved. Trimming left V 0 bases short and J 1 base short, with 8 bases between. The CDR3 has 14 residues. The V gene's germline CDR1 is SGHDT and CDR2 YYEEEE. The CDR3 coding sequence is TGTGCCAGCAGCTTGGAACTTCCGTCCTACGAGCAGTACTTC. This gives the protein CASSLELPSYEQYF.

The V gene is TRBV15, the J gene TRBJ2-1; 7 bases fit TRBD2. J was trimmed by 7 bases and V by 3 bases; bases with no gene match: 3. Germline V gene data show CDR1 as LNHNV and CDR2 as YYDKDF (reference sequence). CDR3 size: 13 residues. CDR3: CATSRVSGNEQFF. CDR3 DNA sequence: TGTGCCACCAGCAGGGTTAGCGGGAATGAGCAGTTCTTC.

This clone was seen a handful of times. The chain joins TRBV7-2 to TRBJ2-3, with a tentative D call TRBD2 (6 bases). Per germline, CDR1 SGHTA and CDR2 FQGNSA. V was pared by 4 bases and J by 4 bases, with 18 bases between. The CDR3 length is 16 residues. The CDR3 loop is CASSSRDSSAPDTQYF. The CDR3 DNA sequence: TGTGCCAGCAGCTCCCGGGACTCCTCGGCCCCAGATACGCAGTATTTT.

The table lists this clone with a few counts. This chain links TRBV7-2 with TRBJ2-2, with D hard to call. Trimming took 7 bases from V and 1 from J, leaving 7 bases between them. CDR3 length: 13 amino acids. CDR1 SGHTA and CDR2 FQGNSA come from the germline V gene. Here the CDR3 DNA reads TGTGCCAGCACCCAGAAGAACACCGGGGAGCTGTTTTTT. It codes for CASTQKNTGELFF.

This clone was seen more than once but under ten times. The J gene is TRBJ1-4, the V gene TRBV30, with a tentative D call TRBD1 (5 bases). CDR1 is GTSNPN and CDR2 is SVGIG in the germline V gene (reference sequence). V was cut by 0 bases and J by 5 bases, with 13 bases left in between. CDR3 size: 15 residues. This CDR3 reads CAWSVKQGPNEKLFF. The CDR3 region has the DNA TGTGCCTGGAGTGTAAAGCAGGGCCCAAATGAAAAACTGTTTTTT.

The chain uses TRBV5-1 and TRBJ1-1; no reliable D call. Trimming removed 5 bases from V and 2 bases from J, with 19 bases in between. From germline, CDR1 is SGHRS and CDR2 YFSETQ. The CDR3 is made up of 16 amino acids. CDR3 protein: CASRARTEYSNTEAFF. The CDR3, as DNA: TGCGCCAGCAGAGCCCGGACGGAATATTCTAACACTGAAGCTTTCTTT.

This chain uses TRBV15 with TRBJ2-1; D is perhaps TRBD1 (5 bases). The CDR3 contains 15 residues. The V end lost 0 bases, the J end lost 7 bases, and 13 bases lay between the germline ends. In germline, CDR1 is LNHNV, CDR2 YYDKDF (reference sequence). The CDR3 reads CATSRDIRGGNEQFF. The CDR3 DNA reads TGTGCCACCAGCAGAGATATAAGGGGTGGGAATGAGCAGTTCTTC.